These T cell receptor beta chains were read from a single sample in a study of cytomegalovirus exposure and HLA in healthy donors. Generated by immunoSEQ multiplex PCR, the TCRdb table keeps only in-frame clones and is missing some. Its table lists about 50,000 clones. The sample was PBMCs. These TCRs come from a man aged 18 to 30 in good health and CMV-seropositive. Each CDR3 is given with its conserved first and last residue. The D gene is left open where the match is weak.

V: TRBV2; D: TRBD2; J: TRBJ2-5; DNA: TGTGCCAGCAGTGATATAGCGGGACGGGAGACCCAGTACTTC; CDR3: CASSDIAGRETQYF
V: TRBV6-4; D: TRBD2; J: TRBJ2-3; DNA: TGTGCCAGCAGTGACACTAGCGGGAGCCCAGATACGCAGTATTTT; CDR3: CASSDTSGSPDTQYF
V: TRBV9; D: .; J: TRBJ2-3; DNA: TGTGCCAGCAGCGTAGATCCGGGAGCTGATACGCAGTATTTT; CDR3: CASSVDPGADTQYF
V: TRBV30; D: .; J: TRBJ2-7; DNA: TGTGCCTGGAGTGGCGGCCCCTACGAGCAGTACTTC; CDR3: CAWSGGPYEQYF
V: TRBV9; D: TRBD1; J: TRBJ2-7; DNA: TGTGCCAGCAGCGTAGGGACAGGGGGATTCGAGCAGTACTTC; CDR3: CASSVGTGGFEQYF
V: TRBV18; D: .; J: TRBJ1-2; DNA: TGTGCCAGCTCCCCAAGTTCCAGGGAAGATGGCTACACCTTC; CDR3: CASSPSSREDGYTF
V: TRBV6-5; D: .; J: TRBJ1-6; DNA: TGTGCCAGCAGGAGGCGGGGAAGGGATTCACCCCTCCACTTT; CDR3: CASRRRGRDSPLHF
V: TRBV27; D: .; J: TRBJ2-7; DNA: TGTGCCAGCAGTTTAAAAGGGGGACCCTATTACGAGCAGTACTTC; CDR3: CASSLKGGPYYEQYF
V: TRBV11-3; D: .; J: TRBJ1-3; DNA: TGTGCCAGCAGCCAGACTGGAAACACCATATATTTT; CDR3: CASSQTGNTIYF
V: TRBV2; D: .; J: TRBJ2-3; DNA: TGTGCCAGCAGTGTGACAGGAACGGCGGATACGCAGTATTTT; CDR3: CASSVTGTADTQYF
V: TRBV6-4; D: .; J: TRBJ2-2; DNA: TGTGCCAGCAGTGTCAGGAACACCGGGGAGCTGTTTTTT; CDR3: CASSVRNTGELFF
V: TRBV9; D: TRBD1; J: TRBJ1-1; DNA: TGTGCCAGCAGTACAGGGGACACTGAAGCTTTCTTT; CDR3: CASSTGDTEAFF
V: TRBV11-2; D: TRBD1; J: TRBJ2-7; DNA: TGTGCCAGCAGCTTCGCACCGGGACAGACCTACGAGCAGTACTTC; CDR3: CASSFAPGQTYEQYF
V: TRBV28; D: .; J: TRBJ2-2; DNA: TGTGCCAGCACCCGAGGGGGGGGCGATACCGCCCGGGAGCTGTTTTTT; CDR3: CASTRGGGDTARELFF
V: TRBV2; D: .; J: TRBJ2-2; DNA: TGTGCCAGCAGTGAGGCGGGGATGACCGGGGAGCTGTTTTTT; CDR3: CASSEAGMTGELFF
V: TRBV10-3; D: .; J: TRBJ2-3; DNA: TGTGCCGTGGGGGAGGGGGAGATCTCAGATACGCAGTATTTT; CDR3: CAVGEGEISDTQYF
V: TRBV6-1; D: .; J: TRBJ1-2; DNA: TGTGCCAGCAGTGAAGGGACAGCTCTCAACCTATATGGCTACACCTTC; CDR3: CASSEGTALNLYGYTF
V: TRBV6-1; D: .; J: TRBJ1-4; DNA: TGTGCCAGCAGTGAAGCGACAGGAGCTAATGAAAAACTGTTTTTT; CDR3: CASSEATGANEKLFF
V: TRBV5-5; D: .; J: TRBJ2-2; DNA: TGTGCCAGCAGCTTGTTGCGAACCGGGGAGCTGTTTTTT; CDR3: CASSLLRTGELFF
V: TRBV2; D: .; J: TRBJ1-3; DNA: TGTGCCAGCAGTGAACACTCTGGAAACACCATATATTTT; CDR3: CASSEHSGNTIYF
V: TRBV5-4; D: TRBD1; J: TRBJ1-2; DNA: TGTGCCAGCAGCTTGGCCACAGGGGGCTCCTATGGCTACACCTTC; CDR3: CASSLATGGSYGYTF
V: TRBV6-4; D: TRBD2; J: TRBJ2-1; DNA: TGTGCCAGCAGTGAAGGTCGGACTAGCGGGAGTTACAATGAGCAGTTCTTC; CDR3: CASSEGRTSGSYNEQFF
V: TRBV2; D: .; J: TRBJ1-1; DNA: TGTGCCAGCAGTGTGGCGGGTACTCTCACTGAAGCTTTCTTT; CDR3: CASSVAGTLTEAFF
V: TRBV28; D: .; J: TRBJ1-4; DNA: TGTGCCAGCAGTTTAACGGCTAATGAAAAACTGTTTTTT; CDR3: CASSLTANEKLFF